This T cell receptor (beta chain) was captured in a study of blood T cell repertoires in COVID-19 (dated by TCRdb to the early 2020s). In terms of the full investigation: Samples covering the acute and convalescent phases of COVID-19 were provided by collaborators in the United States, Italy and Spain. The prospective study material was composed of cDNA or gDNA derived from T cells, B-cell-depleted T cells, or PBMCs. Deeply sampled blood TCRbeta repertoires from subjects exposed to, actively infected with, or recovered from COVID-19 were included in the dataset. The repertoires were released in a freely available public database intended as a resource for research on the immune response to SARS-CoV-2. The samples were drawn from the first 160 participants of the ongoing ImmuneRACE study and from 950 to 1,500 subjects provided by 6 global collaborators. The sample metadata nearly always contained a de-identified subject ID, COVID-19 status, age in years and sex. Where HLA class I and class II types were available, the types were taken from metadata supplied by the sample provider, not from assay-based typing. Paper-wide results and their limitations: How much clinical and demographic metadata was included differed by source and by participant, and the metadata was provided uncurated.

TCRbeta CDR3 regions were amplified from genomic DNA using the immunoSEQ Assay, a bias-controlled multiplex PCR. On the study's bioinformatics: Nucleated cell counts per sample were estimated from amplification of reference gene primers within the assay. To quantify the absolute abundance of each unique TCRbeta CDR3 rearrangement, sequence reads were collapsed and filtered. For each sample, productive Simpson clonality was calculated as the square root of Simpson's diversity index across productive rearrangements. TCRdb limited this immuneACCESS table to in-frame rearrangements with V and J called. A share of clones is missing; checked studies link under half to unresolved V genes, and the rest is unexplained. D and trimming were read from the DNA, whereas the V and J calls and clone size are those reported in that table. Recorded for this sample are over 200,000 clones; approximately 84% of them occurred a single time. The ten largest account for around 16% of the sample.

In the prospective study, participants were roughly 18 to 100 years old, resided in under 30 geographic areas of the United States, and were enrolled through a virtual design. In the prospective study, cohorts were assigned on the basis of participant-reported clinical history obtained from a screening survey and a study questionnaire. Recovered participants in ImmuneRACE Cohort 3 were defined as having two consecutive negative NP/OP PCR tests, clearance from a healthcare professional, or resolution of symptoms. In the prospective study, whole blood, serum and a nasopharyngeal or oropharyngeal swab were collected from each participant by mobile phlebotomists. Additional blood draws and questionnaires over an approximately two-month period could optionally be provided by prospective study participants. Blood samples from the prospective study were shipped frozen or at room temperature prior to DNA extraction.

V trim: 3 bases; J trim: 0 bases; unmatched bases: 3. CDR1 SGHRS and CDR2 YFSETQ are derived from the germline V gene. Spanning cysteine to phenylalanine, the CDR3 consists of 15 amino acids. Only CDR3 DNA is held: 45 bases, read in frame from base 1. With respect to this clone: Its antigen target is currently unknown. No much larger clone exists at a distance of one base, and base qualities are not known. The sample has other DNA sequences that encode this CDR3 too.

The source of this sequence is a middle-aged man who had recovered from COVID-19. Recombination joined TRBV5-1 with TRBJ1-1; TRBD1 fits 9 bases in the junction. What was sequenced was PBMCs or T cells enriched from blood (not recorded which). The CDR3 region reads CASSSDRGMNTEAFF. DNA sequence: TGCGCCAGCAGCTCCGACAGGGGGATGAACACTGAAGCTTTCTTT.